The 10 T cell receptor beta chains given below trace back to one sample, sequenced in a study of cytomegalovirus exposure and HLA in healthy donors. The method was immunoSEQ multiplex PCR; TCRdb's version includes in-frame clones alone and lacks a portion of them. The data contain about 280,000 clones, 70% to 90% of them singletons. The sample consisted of PBMCs. Receptors were obtained from a woman aged 18-30 years in good health and CMV-seronegative.

This clone turned up a few times. Other DNA sequences in this specimen translate into the identical CDR3. The rearrangement uses TRBV9 and TRBJ1-2, with D possibly matching TRBD1 (5 bases). Germline CDR1 SGDLS, CDR2 YYNGEE. The V gene lost 0 bases and the J gene lost 3 bases, with 9 bases spanning the gap. This CDR3 contains 14 residues. The CDR3 here is CASSVGGGDYGYTF. In nucleotides, the CDR3 is TGTGCCAGCAGCGTAGGGGGCGGCGACTATGGCTACACCTTC.

The J gene is TRBJ2-1, the V gene TRBV27, with D maybe TRBD2 (6 bases). V was clipped by 3 bases and J by 10 bases, with 13 bases between them. Germline V gives CDR1 MNHEY, CDR2 SMNVEV (reference sequence). The CDR3 has 13 residues. In nucleotides, the CDR3 is TGTGCCAGCAGTTTCGGCGGGATGGGGGAGCAGTTCTTC. Its translation is CASSFGGMGEQFF.

This rearrangement joins TRBV5-1 to TRBJ1-1; TRBD1 matches 8 bases. Germline CDR1 reads SGHRS; CDR2 reads YFSETQ. The V segment lost 3 bases and the J segment 1 base; nucleotides outside the gene matches: 5. The CDR3 is 15 amino acids. The CDR3: CASSSTGTGNTEAFF. The CDR3 nucleotides are TGCGCCAGCAGCTCCACCGGGACAGGGAACACTGAAGCTTTCTTT.

J is TRBJ2-7 and V is TRBV6-1, with TRBD2 matching 7 bases. This CDR3 spans 15 amino acids. The J segment lost 3 bases and the V segment lost 3 bases, leaving 8 bases of the junction unmatched. Germline V gives CDR1 MNHNS, CDR2 SASEGT. The CDR3 DNA reads as TGTGCCAGCAGTGATTGGGCTAGCGGCAGCTACGAGCAGTACTTC. Translated: CASSDWASGSYEQYF.

J is TRBJ2-5 and V is TRBV27; D is undetermined. Trimming removed 1 base from V and 2 bases from J, with 8 bases in between. CDR1 and CDR2 (germline): MNHEY, SMNVEV (reference sequence). The CDR3 covers 14 residues. The CDR3 reads CASSLYTQQETQYF. CDR3 sequence (DNA): TGTGCCAGCAGTTTATATACCCAGCAAGAGACCCAGTACTTC.

The J gene is TRBJ2-3, the V gene TRBV14; D gene uncertain. This CDR3 region has 12 residues. Germline assignment: CDR1 SGHDN and CDR2 FVKESK. V lost 1 base and J lost 6, with 5 bases in between. Written as DNA, the CDR3 is TGTGCCAGCAGCCAAGCCATGGATACGCAGTATTTT. The encoded protein is CASSQAMDTQYF. Variable domain in full (rest from reference TRBV14 and TRBJ2-3): EAGVTQFPSHSVIEKGQTVTLRCDPISGHDNLYWYRRVMGKEIKFLLHFVKESKQDESGMPNNRFLAERTGGTYSTLKVQPAELEDSGVYFCASSQAMDTQYFGPGTRLTVL.

This chain connects TRBV19 to TRBJ2-7, with D maybe TRBD1 (6 bases). The V and J ends lost 8 bases and 6 bases respectively, with 11 bases between them. The CDR3 contains 11 residues. Germline loops: CDR1 LNHDA, CDR2 SQIVND (reference sequence). As DNA, the CDR3 is TGTGCCAGTCAAACAGGGTCCGAGCAGTACTTC. Its translation is CASQTGSEQYF.

The rearrangement links TRBV28 to TRBJ1-5, with TRBD1 identical over 9 bases. V lost 5 bases to trimming and J lost 2 bases; unmatched junction nucleotides: 13. In germline, CDR1 is MDHEN, CDR2 SYDVKM. The CDR3 extends over 18 amino acids. The CDR3 sequence: CASSPMGTGIGGNQPQHF. DNA for the CDR3: TGTGCCAGCAGTCCAATGGGGACAGGGATCGGGGGCAATCAGCCCCAGCATTTT. Full variable domain (remainder filled in from reference TRBV28 and TRBJ1-5): DVKVTQSSRYLVKRTGEKVFLECVQDMDHENMFWYRQDPGLGLRLIYFSYDVKMKEKGDIPEGYSVSREKKERFSLILESASTNQTSMYLCASSPMGTGIGGNQPQHFGDGTRLSIL.

The J gene is TRBJ2-3, the V gene TRBV14, with D maybe TRBD1 (6 bases). V lost 8 bases and J 7 bases, leaving 16 bases between the germline ends. The length of the CDR3 is 13 residues. CDR1 and CDR2 from the germline V gene are SGHDN and FVKESK. CDR3 residues: CASGEQGTNTQYF. CDR3 in DNA: TGTGCCAGCGGCGAACAGGGTACAAATACGCAGTATTTT.

This clone was detected once. The chain links TRBV2 to TRBJ2-7, with a weak D call TRBD2 (6 bases). The germline V gene has CDR1 SNHLY and CDR2 FYNNEI. V shed 8 bases and J shed 2 bases, with 13 bases lying between them. The CDR3 contains 13 residues. The CDR3 DNA is TGTGCCAGCGGGCCCGGGACTCCCTACGAGCAGTACTTC. It translates to CASGPGTPYEQYF. Full variable domain (rest looked up from reference TRBV2 and TRBJ2-7): EPEVTQTPSHQVTQMGQEVILRCVPISNHLYFYWYRQILGQKVEFLVSFYNNEISEKSEIFDDQFSVERPDGSNFTLKIRSTKLEDSAMYFCASGPGTPYEQYFGPGTRLTVT.